The following is a T cell receptor (beta chain) sequence with its context. Its antigen is as yet unknown. Unmatched junction bases numbered 8, after V lost 7 bases and J lost 3 bases. Germline V gives CDR1 LNHDA, CDR2 SQIVND (reference sequence). The CDR3 is made up of 15 amino acids. These data come from a study of T cell repertoires in cytomegalovirus infection. Study-wide background: Recently identified HLA-C-restricted CMV epitopes and well-studied HLA-B-restricted CMV epitopes were used by the study. Indications came from public TCR beta signatures; they pointed to CMV infection and to a matching HLA type.

Broader study findings: Cumulative public TCR beta family frequency identified CMV carriers with the relevant HLA. HLA-C-restricted TCR beta clonotypes specific for CMV led the ex vivo response.

TCRdb re-derived calls from the reads in MiXCR, one entry per CDR3 protein. The sample has some 800,000 distinct CDR3 sequences; 25% to 30% are singletons. The chain links TRBV19 to TRBJ2-5; TRBD1 matches 10 bases. Specimen: cultured CD8+ T cells from PBMCs, collected from culture after CMV antigen stimulation. The TCR was taken from a human donor in good health (CMV status not recorded). Some clones in this sample may be carry-over from other donors' samples. In nucleotides, the CDR3 is TGTGCCAGTACGAGACAGGGGGCGGGTAAAGAGACCCAGTACTTC. Translated, it gives CASTRQGAGKETQYF.